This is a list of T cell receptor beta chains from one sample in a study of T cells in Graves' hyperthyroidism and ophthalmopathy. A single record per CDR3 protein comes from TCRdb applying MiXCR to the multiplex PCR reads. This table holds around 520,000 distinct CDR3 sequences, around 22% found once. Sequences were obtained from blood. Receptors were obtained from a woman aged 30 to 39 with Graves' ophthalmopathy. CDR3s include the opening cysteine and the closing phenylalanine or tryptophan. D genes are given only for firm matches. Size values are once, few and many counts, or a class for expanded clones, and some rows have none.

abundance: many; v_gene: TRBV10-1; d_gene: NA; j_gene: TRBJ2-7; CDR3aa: CASAHGVGDEQYF; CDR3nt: TGCGCCAGCGCCCACGGAGTTGGTGACGAGCAGTACTTC
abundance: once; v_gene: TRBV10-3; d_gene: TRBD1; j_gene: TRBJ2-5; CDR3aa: CAISGGGGQGVQETQYF; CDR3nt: TGTGCCATCAGTGGGGGTGGGGGACAGGGGGTTCAAGAGACCCAGTACTTC
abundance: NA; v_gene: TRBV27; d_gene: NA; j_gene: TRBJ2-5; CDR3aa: CASSLQDGRYRETQYF; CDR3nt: TGTGCCAGCAGTTTACAGGACGGCCGCTACAGGGAGACCCAGTACTTC
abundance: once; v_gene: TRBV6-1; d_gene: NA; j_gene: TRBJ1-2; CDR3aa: CASTDGYTF; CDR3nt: TGTGCCAGCACGGACGGCTACACCTTC
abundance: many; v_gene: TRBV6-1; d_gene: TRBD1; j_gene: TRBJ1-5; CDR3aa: CASGQGRWQPQHF; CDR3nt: TGTGCCAGTGGACAGGGAAGATGGCAGCCCCAGCATTTT
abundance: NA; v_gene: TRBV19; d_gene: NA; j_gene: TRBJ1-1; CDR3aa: CLYLCASNGDQVGAFF; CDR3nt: NA
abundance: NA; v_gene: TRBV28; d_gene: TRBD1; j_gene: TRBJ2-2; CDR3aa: CASTSPGTGSGELFF; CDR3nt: TGTGCCAGCACCTCACCCGGGACAGGGTCCGGGGAGCTGTTTTTT
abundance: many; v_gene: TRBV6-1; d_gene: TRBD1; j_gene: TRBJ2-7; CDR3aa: CASSEDPGGLFDEQYF; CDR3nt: TGTGCCAGCAGTGAAGATCCAGGGGGCCTTTTTGACGAGCAGTACTTC
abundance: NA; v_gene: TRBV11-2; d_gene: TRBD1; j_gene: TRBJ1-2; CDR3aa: CASSFTGAGRGYTF; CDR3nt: TGTGCCAGCAGCTTTACAGGGGCCGGCAGGGGCTACACCTTC
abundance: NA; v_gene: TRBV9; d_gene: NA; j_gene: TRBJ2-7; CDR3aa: CASSAHWTDPYEQYF; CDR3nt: TGTGCCAGCAGCGCCCACTGGACGGACCCCTACGAGCAGTACTTC